This TCR beta chain comes out of a study of T cell repertoires in cytomegalovirus infection. TCRdb fed the reads into MiXCR, producing one record per CDR3 protein. This table holds roughly 730,000 distinct CDR3 sequences, 33% found once. CDR1 is KGHSH, CDR2 LQKENI, per germline. The CDR3 length is 15 residues. V was shortened by 2 bases and J by 1 base, with 9 bases between the two germline ends. This clonotype has just a few counts. What it binds is unknown. Regarding the study as a whole: Totalled public TCR beta family frequency picked out people who carried CMV plus the relevant HLA.

The sample consisted of cultured PBMCs, taken from culture after CMV antigen stimulation. This receptor was identified in a human donor in good health (CMV status not recorded). Some clones in this sample may be carry-over from other donors' samples. This chain connects TRBV18 to TRBJ1-5; no definite D call. CDR3 residues: CASSPGGPSNQPQHF. CDR3 in DNA: TGTGCCAGCTCACCAGGCGGCCCGAGCAATCAGCCCCAGCATTTT.